This entry lists 6 T cell receptor beta chains sequenced from one sample in a study of blood T cell repertoires in COVID-19. The table came from immunoSEQ multiplex PCR; TCRdb's copy has only in-frame clones and leaves some out. Of around 190,000 clones in the sample, 86% are singletons; the top ten hold over 7%. Sequenced input: peripheral blood. These receptors were collected from a man aged 50 to 60 with active or convalescent COVID-19.

The chain employs TRBV25-1 and TRBJ2-3; no definite D call. Looked up from germline, CDR1 is MGHDK and CDR2 is SYGVNS. The CDR3 totals 11 residues. Trimming removed 7 bases from V and 0 bases from J, with 2 bases in between. The CDR3 nucleotides are TGTGCCAGCACGAGCACAGATACGCAGTATTTT. Residues: CASTSTDTQYF.

The rearrangement joins TRBV19 to TRBJ1-2; 12 nucleotides line up with TRBD1. The CDR3 is 17 residues long. The V gene end was trimmed by 4 bases and the J gene end by 0 bases; junction bases not matched to a gene: 6. Germline V gene data show CDR1 as LNHDA and CDR2 as SQIVND (reference sequence). The CDR3 DNA reads TGTGCCAGTAGTAGAGGGACAGGGGGCTTTTCTAACTATGGCTACACCTTC. Translated: CASSRGTGGFSNYGYTF.

The chain has TRBV7-7 and TRBJ1-4; possible D gene TRBD1, 5 bases. V gave up 1 base and J gave up 7 bases, with 7 bases separating them. In germline, CDR1 is SSHAT, CDR2 FNYEAQ (reference sequence). The CDR3 has 13 residues. The CDR3 spells CASSLGGGEKLFF. CDR3 in DNA: TGTGCCAGCAGCTTAGGGGGGGGTGAAAAACTGTTTTTT.

The V gene is TRBV2, the J gene TRBJ1-4, with unresolved D. V lost 7 bases and J lost 4, with 10 bases in between. The CDR3 length is 13 residues. The germline V gene encodes CDR1 SNHLY and CDR2 FYNNEI. The CDR3 DNA reads TGTGCCAGCAAAGGGAGTATTAATGAAAAACTGTTTTTT. Residues: CASKGSINEKLFF.

The V gene is TRBV27, the J gene TRBJ1-4; D is uncertain. Trimming took off 6 bases at V and 3 bases at J, with 5 bases between the two ends. Per germline, CDR1 MNHEY and CDR2 SMNVEV (reference sequence). This CDR3 is built from 12 residues. The CDR3 protein is CASRGPNEKLFF. The DNA for the CDR3 is TGTGCCAGCAGGGGCCCTAATGAAAAACTGTTTTTT.

This chain connects TRBV11-2 to TRBJ2-3; TRBD1 might be the D (6 bases). V lost 1 base and J 4 bases, leaving 9 bases between the germline ends. CDR1 is SGHAT, CDR2 FQNNGV, per germline. The CDR3 consists of 14 residues. CDR3 in amino acids: CASSLAQGPDTQYF. The CDR3 DNA reads TGTGCCAGCAGCTTAGCTCAGGGGCCAGATACGCAGTATTTT.